The 15 T cell receptor beta chains presented below share a single source sample, sequenced in a study of cytomegalovirus exposure and HLA in healthy donors. PCR amplification relied on 60 Vbeta primers (plus 13 Jbeta primers). Data came from immunoSEQ multiplex PCR; TCRdb stores just in-frame clones and leaves some out. The sample shows roughly 220,000 clones, around four fifths of them seen only once. The material sequenced was PBMCs. The origin of the receptors is a man aged 50-59 years in good health and CMV-seronegative.

The sample holds a few counts of this clone. The V and J genes are TRBV27 and TRBJ2-7, with a weak D call TRBD2 (5 bases). From germline, CDR1 is MNHEY and CDR2 SMNVEV (reference sequence). Trimming removed 6 bases at V and 0 bases at J, with 9 bases between. There are 13 residues in the CDR3. The CDR3 region has the DNA TGTGCCAGCAGGGCGGGCAGCTCCTACGAGCAGTACTTC. Translation gives CASRAGSSYEQYF.

The chain couples TRBV28 to TRBJ1-2; 8 bases are shared with TRBD1. Germline assignment: CDR1 MDHEN and CDR2 SYDVKM. Trimming cost V 4 bases and J 7 bases; bases outside gene matches: 8. The CDR3 is 14 amino acids. The CDR3 here is CASSSDRASRGYTF. The CDR3, as DNA: TGTGCCAGCAGTTCGGACAGGGCCTCTCGTGGCTACACCTTC.

This clone appeared a few times. CDR3 loop: CASSASGTGSYEQYF. The CDR3 nucleotides are TGTGCCAGCAGTGCGTCCGGGACAGGGTCCTACGAGCAGTACTTC. The rearrangement joins TRBV6-1 to TRBJ2-7; 9 bases map to TRBD1. Losses at the gene ends were 4 bases for V and 1 base for J; bases not matched to a gene: 5. Per germline, CDR1 MNHNS and CDR2 SASEGT. The CDR3 is 15 residues long.

This clone came up once. The rearrangement joins TRBV2 to TRBJ1-1, with D perhaps TRBD1 (6 bases). This CDR3 spans 14 amino acids. V was trimmed by 5 bases and J by 4 bases, leaving 14 bases between them. Germline loops: CDR1 SNHLY, CDR2 FYNNEI. The CDR3 sequence is CASSSTGSGTEAFF. The CDR3 DNA follows: TGTGCCAGCAGTTCTACAGGGTCGGGCACTGAAGCTTTCTTT.

The V and J genes are TRBV10-1 and TRBJ2-1; 11 bases agree with TRBD2. This CDR3 region has 15 residues. Germline V CDR1 and CDR2: WNHNN, SYGVQD (reference sequence). The trim removed 3 bases at V and 7 bases at J, leaving 5 bases unmatched. CDR3 coding DNA: TGCGCCAGCAGTGATCTAGCGGGAGGCAGGAATGAGCAGTTCTTC. It yields the protein CASSDLAGGRNEQFF.

The chain employs TRBV7-2 and TRBJ2-2; D unclear. V was pared by 6 bases and J by 6 bases, with 14 bases between. Looked up from germline, CDR1 is SGHTA and CDR2 is FQGNSA. This CDR3 has 14 residues. The CDR3 loop is CASRLLRDAGELFF. The CDR3 DNA follows: TGTGCCAGCAGACTCCTTCGTGATGCCGGGGAGCTGTTTTTT.

The V call is TRBV6-4, the J call TRBJ2-1; 7 bases line up with TRBD2. J gave up 3 bases and V 0 bases, and 2 bases lay outside the gene matches. This CDR3 region has 15 residues. Germline-derived CDR1 and CDR2 are MRHNA and SNTAGT. Here the CDR3 reads CASSDSPSGYNEQFF. CDR3 in DNA: TGTGCCAGCAGTGACTCCCCTAGCGGCTACAATGAGCAGTTCTTC.

The genes are TRBV6-1 and TRBJ2-7; D is perhaps TRBD2 (6 bases). Germline V gene lookup returns CDR1 MNHNS and CDR2 SASEGT. There are 14 residues in the CDR3. V lost 11 bases to trimming and J lost 4 bases, with 21 bases between them. The CDR3 here is CAAVGGRRLYEQYF. As DNA, the CDR3 is TGTGCCGCCGTCGGGGGACGGAGACTTTACGAGCAGTACTTC.

The rearrangement links TRBV28 to TRBJ2-7; 9 nucleotides line up with TRBD1. The germline gives CDR1 MDHEN, CDR2 SYDVKM. With 6 bases clipped from V and 4 bases from J, the junction kept 10 bases outside the gene matches. CDR3 length equals 15 residues. CDR3 nucleotides: TGTGCCAGCAGCTACAGGGGGCTTCGAATGTACGAGCAGTACTTC. Translating it yields CASSYRGLRMYEQYF.

The chain couples TRBV29-1 to TRBJ2-3; tentatively, D is TRBD1 (6 bases). Trimming removed 1 base at V and 3 bases at J, with 8 bases between. CDR3 length: 13 amino acids. Germline CDR1 and CDR2: SQVTM and ANQGSEA. DNA of the CDR3: TGCAGCGTTGAAGGGGGGCCTACAGATACGCAGTATTTT. Translated, it gives CSVEGGPTDTQYF.

The sample holds a few counts of this clone. The V gene is TRBV6-5, the J gene TRBJ2-3; D perhaps matches TRBD2 (5 bases). Germline CDR1 reads MNHEY; CDR2 reads SVGAGI. CDR3 length: 14 residues. V lost 7 bases, J lost 2 bases, and 13 bases lay in between. Written as DNA, the CDR3 is TGTGCCAGCAAGAGGGCTAGCAACACAGATACGCAGTATTTT. Amino acids: CASKRASNTDTQYF.

Here the CDR3 DNA reads TGTGCCAGCAGCGCCCTCGGGACTAGCGGCGACAATGAGCAGTTCTTC. Amino acid sequence: CASSALGTSGDNEQFF. The chain is built from TRBV7-3 and TRBJ2-1; 11 nucleotides agree with TRBD2. V lost 5 bases and J lost 5; bases outside the gene matches: 8. The CDR3 has 16 amino acids. Germline V CDR1 and CDR2: SGHTA, FQGTGA.

This chain joins TRBV29-1 and TRBJ2-3; 9 nucleotides agree with TRBD2. V was pared by 2 bases and J by 12 bases, with 9 bases of the junction left unmatched. The germline V gene encodes CDR1 SQVTM and CDR2 ANQGSEA. This CDR3 region has 13 residues. The CDR3 protein is CSVESTSGLRQYF. CDR3 in DNA: TGCAGCGTTGAAAGTACTAGCGGGCTACGCCAGTATTTT.

In its sample, this clone was seen a few times. The chain carries TRBV6-5 and TRBJ1-2; D unresolved. This CDR3 comprises 14 residues. The V gene's germline CDR1 is MNHEY and CDR2 SVGAGI. V shed 5 bases and J shed 2 bases, with 12 bases lying between them. CDR3 sequence: CASSLPGGNYGYTF. The DNA of the CDR3 is TGTGCCAGCAGTCTACCAGGAGGCAACTATGGCTACACCTTC.

This rearrangement joins TRBV5-6 to TRBJ2-6, with TRBD1 as a possible D gene (6 bases). Germline V gene lookup returns CDR1 SGHDT and CDR2 YYEEEE. CDR3 length: 18 amino acids. V lost 2 bases to trimming and J lost 0 bases, with 15 bases between them. CDR3 bases: TGTGCCAGCAGCTTATACCGACAGGTCTTCTCTGGGGCCAACGTCCTGACTTTC. Its protein product is CASSLYRQVFSGANVLTF.